The 13 T cell receptor beta chains listed next were all sequenced from one sample in a study of T cell repertoires and HLA-DP antigens. TCRdb keeps only in-frame clones here, not all; method: immunoSEQ multiplex PCR. The sample shows 75,000 to 90,000 clones, around nine tenths of them seen only once. Their target antigens are unknown. The sequencing sample was made of CD4+ T cells from PBMCs. The source is a man in his fifties or sixties in good health and CMV-seronegative.

This sequence joins TRBV19 and TRBJ2-1; 10 bases match TRBD2. Trimming removed 5 bases from V and 1 base from J; junction bases left unmatched: 5. Germline loops: CDR1 LNHDA, CDR2 SQIVND (reference sequence). The CDR3 has 16 residues. The DNA for the CDR3 is TGTGCCAGTAGTGAACCTAGCGGGGGATCCTACAATGAGCAGTTCTTC. It encodes CASSEPSGGSYNEQFF.

The V and J genes are TRBV11-2 and TRBJ2-5; D is tentatively TRBD1 or TRBD2 (5 bases each). CDR3 length equals 15 residues. V lost 5 bases and J 5 bases, leaving 18 bases between the germline ends. CDR1 and CDR2 (germline): SGHAT, FQNNGV. The CDR3 region is CASSPRTGPGETQYF. The CDR3 DNA reads TGTGCCAGCAGCCCCCGGACGGGGCCAGGGGAGACCCAGTACTTC.

The DNA of the CDR3 is TGCGCCAGCAGCCAAGAGACAGGGCGGGACACTGAAGCTTTCTTT. As protein: CASSQETGRDTEAFF. V is TRBV4-3 and J is TRBJ1-1; 7 bases align to TRBD1. V was clipped by 0 bases and J by 3 bases; unmatched bases: 4. The germline CDR1 and CDR2 sequences are LGHNA and YSLEER. This CDR3 region has 15 residues.

This clone has more than one count but fewer than ten. The chain joins TRBV6-1 to TRBJ1-3, with D tentatively TRBD1 (5 bases). V was shortened by 2 bases and J by 3 bases, with 8 bases between the two germline ends. The length of the CDR3 is 14 residues. In germline, CDR1 is MNHNS, CDR2 SASEGT. The CDR3 sequence is CASSEKGDGNTIYF. In nucleotides, the CDR3 is TGTGCCAGCAGTGAAAAAGGGGATGGAAACACCATATATTTT.

V is TRBV4-1 and J is TRBJ2-1, with 8 bases matching TRBD2. V was clipped by 1 base and J by 0 bases; unmatched bases: 2. The CDR3 is 16 amino acids. Germline assignment: CDR1 MGHRA and CDR2 YSYEKL. For the CDR3, the DNA is TGCGCCAGCAGCCAAGTGACTAGCGCCTCCTACAATGAGCAGTTCTTC. This codes for CASSQVTSASYNEQFF.

The CDR3 sequence: CASSLSRGDPDESEQYF. The DNA for the CDR3 is TGTGCCAGCAGTTTATCGAGGGGGGACCCAGATGAGAGCGAGCAGTATTTT. The chain recombines TRBV27 with TRBJ2-3; D possibly uses TRBD1 or TRBD2 (6 bases each). V was shortened by 0 bases and J by 11 bases, with 24 bases between the two germline ends. The CDR3 has 17 amino acids. In germline, CDR1 is MNHEY, CDR2 SMNVEV (reference sequence).

This chain joins TRBV19 and TRBJ2-7; 8 nucleotides line up with TRBD2. V lost 2 bases, J lost 7 bases, and 7 bases stayed unmatched. Germline assignment: CDR1 LNHDA and CDR2 SQIVND (reference sequence). The CDR3 covers 14 residues. The DNA for the CDR3 is TGTGCCAGTAGTATAACGGGACTAGTGAGGGAGCAGTACTTC. Translating gives CASSITGLVREQYF.

This chain uses TRBV2 with TRBJ1-2; D might be TRBD1 (6 bases). Germline V CDR1 and CDR2: SNHLY, FYNNEI. This CDR3 is built from 12 residues. Trimming took off 9 bases at V and 8 bases at J, with 16 bases between the two ends. The CDR3 sequence is CASGGTSKGYTF. In DNA form, the CDR3 reads TGTGCCAGTGGGGGGACATCAAAAGGCTACACCTTC. The full variable domain, completed using reference TRBV2 and TRBJ1-2, is EPEVTQTPSHQVTQMGQEVILRCVPISNHLYFYWYRQILGQKVEFLVSFYNNEISEKSEIFDDQFSVERPDGSNFTLKIRSTKLEDSAMYFCASGGTSKGYTFGSGTRLTVV.

This clone was recorded once. The chain uses TRBV2 and TRBJ1-5; D may be TRBD1 (6 bases). The CDR3 totals 13 residues. Trimming stripped 6 bases from V and 1 base from J, with 7 bases between. Germline V gene sequence: CDR1 SNHLY, CDR2 FYNNEI. CDR3 DNA: TGTGCCAGCAGAGGACAGAGCAATCAGCCCCAGCATTTT. Translated, it gives CASRGQSNQPQHF.

This chain connects TRBV27 to TRBJ2-1, with D perhaps matching TRBD2 (5 bases). The CDR3 is 14 residues long. Trimming removed 2 bases at V and 3 bases at J, with 8 bases between. From germline, CDR1 is MNHEY and CDR2 SMNVEV (reference sequence). The CDR3 reads CASSLDYLYNEQFF. The CDR3 bases are TGTGCCAGCAGTTTAGACTACCTCTACAATGAGCAGTTCTTC.

The rearrangement links TRBV18 to TRBJ1-5; 7 positions match TRBD1. Looked up from germline, CDR1 is KGHSH and CDR2 is LQKENI. CDR3 length equals 15 residues. J lost 5 bases, V lost 6 bases, and 10 bases had no gene match. The DNA of the CDR3 is TGTGCCAGCTCCGCGTCCCAGGGGGATTATCAGCCCCAGCATTTT. This gives the protein CASSASQGDYQPQHF.

The CDR3 loop is CASSLPWGQGGSQPQHF. The CDR3 DNA reads TGTGCCAGCAGTTTACCCTGGGGACAGGGAGGGAGTCAGCCCCAGCATTTT. V is TRBV28 and J is TRBJ1-5; the match to TRBD1 covers 9 bases. Germline trimming cut 2 bases from V and 6 bases from J; bases unmatched to any gene: 11. The germline V gene has CDR1 MDHEN and CDR2 SYDVKM. The CDR3 contains 17 residues.

J is TRBJ2-5 and V is TRBV9; the D gene could be TRBD1 or TRBD2 (6 bases each). The CDR3 is 15 residues long. The germline CDR1 and CDR2 sequences are SGDLS and YYNGEE. The germline V and J ends were trimmed by 0 bases and 5 bases, with 14 bases remaining between them. The CDR3 reads CASSVAVTGGETQYF. The CDR3 DNA follows: TGTGCCAGCAGCGTAGCAGTGACAGGAGGGGAGACCCAGTACTTC.